The sequence of this TCR beta chain was determined in a study of OX40 agonist ivuxolimab in advanced cancers. Notes on the research overall: The costimulatory receptor OX40 (CD134) was targeted by ivuxolimab, a fully human IgG2 agonistic monoclonal antibody. The purpose of peripheral TCRbeta sequencing was to test whether ivuxolimab changed TCR sequence diversity and led to clonal T-cell expansion. In the dose-escalation cohort, around four fifths of patients were male, and the mean age was around 60 years with a range of about 20 to 80. The paper describes the monotherapy dose-escalation part (N of about 52 patients) of the phase I trial of ivuxolimab. Patients were allowed to have had prior anti-PD-1, anti-PD-L1 or anti-CTLA-4 therapy, and 40% of the dose-escalation patients had previously received checkpoint inhibitors. Partial responses occurred in three dose-escalation patients, of whom one had hepatocellular carcinoma and two had cutaneous melanoma. Of the 50 or so patients in dose escalation, 19 had hepatocellular carcinoma, about 15 had melanoma, 9 had renal cell carcinoma and 9 had head and neck cancer. Intravenous ivuxolimab was administered to patients every 2 weeks at six dose levels: 0.01, 0.1, 0.3, 1.5, 3 and 10 mg/kg. The full study reports these points: Partial responders in the 0.1-3.0 mg/kg groups had among the lowest normalized peripheral clonal expansion, especially among CD8+ T cells. On average, CD8+ T cells showed more expanded clones than CD4+ T cells after ivuxolimab. At doses of 0.1 to 3.0 mg/kg, clonal expansion of both CD4+ and CD8+ blood T cells was observed from baseline to week 6. Low levels of normalized T-cell clonal expansion were also shown by some nonresponding patients. Which antigens the clonally expanded peripheral T cells were specific for was not determined.

The CDR3 spans 14 residues, from the cysteine through the phenylalanine. Only CDR3 DNA remains: 42 bases, in frame from the first base. The germline V and J ends show losses of 4 bases and 5 bases respectively, and no gene match explains 6 bases of the junction. The germline V gene gives CDR1 as MNHNS and CDR2 as SASEGT. In the case of this clone: The antigen this receptor binds is unknown. No base-level quality is on record; no much larger clone is a single base apart.

Genomic DNA was extracted from sorted cells for sequencing of the TCRbeta CDR3 region. TCRbeta CDR3 regions were sequenced using the immunoSEQ Assay. In its TCRdb copy, this immuneACCESS table keeps in-frame sequences only and misses some clones. Where compared with another copy, unresolved V genes explain less than half of these, and the others have no known cause. The sample table shows about 51,000 clones, and more than 65% are seen once. The ten largest clones capture about 3% of the sample. The trial excluded patients who had a history of autoimmune disease or who were on systemic immunosuppression. In every dose cohort, peripheral blood was drawn for TCR sequencing at baseline, cycle 4 day 1, and cycle 7 day 1. The samples were drawn from a first-in-human, open-label, multicenter phase I dose-escalation trial of ivuxolimab. Adults with locally advanced or metastatic melanoma, renal cell, hepatocellular, or head and neck squamous cell carcinoma were enrolled in the trial. CD4+ and CD8+ T cells were sorted separately from peripheral blood before TCR sequencing.

The clonotype was recovered from an adult with an advanced solid tumor such as melanoma, head and neck, liver or kidney cancer. The sequences come from CD4+ or CD8+ T cells sorted from blood, collected in a trial of the OX40 agonist ivuxolimab. The rearrangement joined TRBV6-1 to TRBJ2-7; 9 junctional bases match TRBD1. In nucleotide form, the sequence is TGTGCCAGCAGTGGACGGGACAGGGTCCACGAGCAGTACTTC. It translates as CASSGRDRVHEQYF.